The rows below give T cell receptor beta chains drawn from one sample of a study of shared clonotypes between healthy human individuals. Produced via immunoSEQ multiplex PCR; TCRdb's table is partial and in-frame only. The data contain millions of clones, approximately 93% of them seen just once; the ten biggest clones take up about 0.37%. The sequenced sample was naive CD4+ T cells from PBMCs. The source of these receptors is a man aged 18 to 35 in good health. Some clones in this sample may be carry-over from other donors' samples. The CDR3 runs from the conserved cysteine through the conserved F or W. A D gene is named only where the DNA matches it firmly. Not every row has a clone size; where given, it reads once, few, many or a size class.

j_gene: TRBJ1-2; v_gene: TRBV28; d_gene: .; abundance: .; CDR3nt: TGTGCCAGCAGCTCACAACAGGTTCTTCGCTATGGCTACACCTTC; CDR3aa: CASSSQQVLRYGYTF
j_gene: TRBJ1-5; v_gene: TRBV6-1; d_gene: .; abundance: few; CDR3nt: TGTGCCAGCAGTGGTGAACTTAGTCAGCCCCAGCATTTT; CDR3aa: CASSGELSQPQHF
j_gene: TRBJ2-2; v_gene: TRBV6-5; d_gene: TRBD1; abundance: .; CDR3nt: TGTGCCAGCAGCAGAGGGACAGGGGTGACCGGGGAGCTGTTTTTT; CDR3aa: CASSRGTGVTGELFF
j_gene: TRBJ1-1; v_gene: TRBV12-5; d_gene: .; abundance: .; CDR3nt: TGTGCTAGTGGTTTGGTACTGATGGGGGAGAACACTGAAGCTTTCTTT; CDR3aa: CASGLVLMGENTEAFF
j_gene: TRBJ2-2; v_gene: TRBV10-3; d_gene: .; abundance: .; CDR3nt: TGTGCCATCAGTGAGGCCCCTCCAGGTAACACCGGGGAGCTGTTTTTT; CDR3aa: CAISEAPPGNTGELFF
j_gene: TRBJ2-7; v_gene: TRBV5-1; d_gene: .; abundance: .; CDR3nt: TGCGCCAGCAGCTCCGGCTCTCCGGCTATATACGAGCAGTACTTC; CDR3aa: CASSSGSPAIYEQYF
j_gene: TRBJ1-4; v_gene: TRBV28; d_gene: .; abundance: once; CDR3nt: TGTGCCAGCACCGGGCCTGCAACTAATGAAAAACTGTTTTTT; CDR3aa: CASTGPATNEKLFF
j_gene: TRBJ1-1; v_gene: TRBV19; d_gene: TRBD1; abundance: .; CDR3nt: TGTGCCAGTAGTATCACAGGGGTGAACACTGAAGCTTTCTTT; CDR3aa: CASSITGVNTEAFF
j_gene: TRBJ2-1; v_gene: TRBV2; d_gene: TRBD1; abundance: .; CDR3nt: TGTGCCAGCAGTTGGGACAGTCGCTACAATGAGCAGTTCTTC; CDR3aa: CASSWDSRYNEQFF
j_gene: TRBJ1-1; v_gene: TRBV19; d_gene: .; abundance: .; CDR3nt: TGTGCCAGTAGTATTTCCGGACTCCAGAACACTGAAGCTTTCTTT; CDR3aa: CASSISGLQNTEAFF
j_gene: TRBJ2-2; v_gene: TRBV27; d_gene: .; abundance: .; CDR3nt: TGTGCCAGCAAAATTACGGGACTTCTCTTACGGGCCGGGGAGCTGTTTTTT; CDR3aa: CASKITGLLLRAGELFF
j_gene: TRBJ2-5; v_gene: TRBV27; d_gene: .; abundance: .; CDR3nt: TGTGCCAGCAGTTTAGGAGGGGGCAGGGAGACCCAGTACTTC; CDR3aa: CASSLGGGRETQYF
j_gene: TRBJ2-7; v_gene: TRBV5-5; d_gene: .; abundance: .; CDR3nt: TGTGCCAGCAGCTTGGTCGGTTTCGAGCAGTACTTC; CDR3aa: CASSLVGFEQYF
j_gene: TRBJ2-5; v_gene: TRBV30; d_gene: TRBD2; abundance: .; CDR3nt: TGTGCCTGGAGTGGGACTAGCGGGAGTTTCCCAAGGGAGACCCAGTACTTC; CDR3aa: CAWSGTSGSFPRETQYF
j_gene: TRBJ2-7; v_gene: TRBV5-1; d_gene: .; abundance: .; CDR3nt: TGCGCCAGCAGCTTGGCCGGGGACTGGAGCTCCTACGAGCAGTACTTC; CDR3aa: CASSLAGDWSSYEQYF
j_gene: TRBJ2-1; v_gene: TRBV2; d_gene: .; abundance: .; CDR3nt: TGTGCCAGCACTGGCTTACGCTCCTACAATGAGCAGTTCTTC; CDR3aa: CASTGLRSYNEQFF
j_gene: TRBJ2-7; v_gene: TRBV28; d_gene: .; abundance: once; CDR3nt: TGTGCCAGCAGTTTATTGGGTGGAGGGCAGGTTTACTTC; CDR3aa: CASSLLGGGQVYF
j_gene: TRBJ2-7; v_gene: TRBV5-4; d_gene: .; abundance: .; CDR3nt: TGTGCCAGCAGCTTATTAGGTCGGGGCGGGACGAGCTCCTACGAGCAGTACTTC; CDR3aa: CASSLLGRGGTSSYEQYF
j_gene: TRBJ2-1; v_gene: TRBV9; d_gene: .; abundance: .; CDR3nt: TGTGCCAGCAGCGTAATCCCCTCCGCTTTTGCGGGCTCCTACAATGAGCAGTTCTTC; CDR3aa: CASSVIPSAFAGSYNEQFF
j_gene: TRBJ1-4; v_gene: TRBV5-1; d_gene: .; abundance: once; CDR3nt: TGCGCCAGCAGCGCCGACGGAGCAACTAATGAAAAACTGTTTTTT; CDR3aa: CASSADGATNEKLFF
j_gene: TRBJ1-2; v_gene: TRBV5-4; d_gene: TRBD1; abundance: once; CDR3nt: TGTGCCAGCAGCTACCGCGGGACAGGGGTTGATGGCTACACCTTC; CDR3aa: CASSYRGTGVDGYTF
j_gene: TRBJ1-1; v_gene: TRBV28; d_gene: .; abundance: .; CDR3nt: TGTGCCAGCAGCCCGATCGACGGTGAAGCTTTCTTT; CDR3aa: CASSPIDGEAFF
j_gene: TRBJ2-3; v_gene: TRBV7-9; d_gene: .; abundance: .; CDR3nt: TGTGCCAGCAGCTTATCGGGTGGCAGGGCAGATACGCAGTATTTT; CDR3aa: CASSLSGGRADTQYF
j_gene: TRBJ1-5; v_gene: TRBV28; d_gene: .; abundance: .; CDR3nt: TGTGCCAGCAGCCCGGGCATCGGCAATCAGCCCCAGCATTTT; CDR3aa: CASSPGIGNQPQHF
j_gene: TRBJ2-2; v_gene: TRBV5-5; d_gene: TRBD1; abundance: .; CDR3nt: TGTGCCAGCAGCTCCACCCCGGACAGGGGGAGCACCGGGGAGCTGTTTTTT; CDR3aa: CASSSTPDRGSTGELFF
j_gene: TRBJ2-5; v_gene: TRBV21-1; d_gene: .; abundance: .; CDR3nt: TGTGCCAGCAGCACGCTCCAGGGGGCCGAGGAGACCCAGTACTTC; CDR3aa: CASSTLQGAEETQYF
j_gene: TRBJ2-1; v_gene: TRBV4-1; d_gene: .; abundance: .; CDR3nt: TGCGCCAGCAGCCAAAATGACAGAGAGCAGTTCTTC; CDR3aa: CASSQNDREQFF
j_gene: TRBJ2-7; v_gene: TRBV5-1; d_gene: TRBD2; abundance: .; CDR3nt: TGCGCCAGCAGCTTGGGGTCCAGCGGGAGCACCTACGAGCAGTACTTC; CDR3aa: CASSLGSSGSTYEQYF
j_gene: TRBJ2-2; v_gene: TRBV5-1; d_gene: .; abundance: .; CDR3nt: TGCGCCAGCATTCCCGGGGGCAATGGCGGCGGGGAGCTGTTTTTT; CDR3aa: CASIPGGNGGGELFF
j_gene: TRBJ1-5; v_gene: TRBV5-4; d_gene: .; abundance: .; CDR3nt: TGTGCCAGCAGCTTGGGGGGAAGGGGGGCTAGCAATCAGCCCCAGCATTTT; CDR3aa: CASSLGGRGASNQPQHF
j_gene: TRBJ2-4; v_gene: TRBV4-1; d_gene: TRBD2; abundance: once; CDR3nt: TGCGCCAGCAGCCAAGGGGGCGGGAGGGCCCGGTTAAACATTCAGTACTTC; CDR3aa: CASSQGGGRARLNIQYF
j_gene: TRBJ1-4; v_gene: TRBV28; d_gene: .; abundance: .; CDR3nt: TGTGCCAGCAGTTTATCAGCAGGGGCGGGTGAAAAACTGTTTTTT; CDR3aa: CASSLSAGAGEKLFF
j_gene: TRBJ1-4; v_gene: TRBV18; d_gene: .; abundance: once; CDR3nt: TGTGCCAGCTCACCAGGGGTGGCAACTAATGAAAAACTGTTTTTT; CDR3aa: CASSPGVATNEKLFF
j_gene: TRBJ2-7; v_gene: TRBV28; d_gene: .; abundance: .; CDR3nt: TGTGCCAGCGCCCGGGCTCTTTACGAGCAGTACTTC; CDR3aa: CASARALYEQYF
j_gene: TRBJ2-1; v_gene: TRBV28; d_gene: TRBD2; abundance: once; CDR3nt: TGTGCCAGCAGTTACGGGGAGGGGCCCCTGGTGGGTGAGCAGTTCTTC; CDR3aa: CASSYGEGPLVGEQFF
j_gene: TRBJ1-2; v_gene: TRBV5-1; d_gene: .; abundance: .; CDR3nt: TGCGCCAGCAGCTTGGGATCCACGGCAACAGTCGGCTACACCTTC; CDR3aa: CASSLGSTATVGYTF
j_gene: TRBJ2-2; v_gene: TRBV30; d_gene: TRBD2; abundance: .; CDR3nt: TGTGCCTGGAGGCGGGGCGGGAGGGGGACCGGGGAGCTGTTTTTT; CDR3aa: CAWRRGGRGTGELFF
j_gene: TRBJ2-7; v_gene: TRBV5-1; d_gene: .; abundance: .; CDR3nt: TGCGCCAGCAGTCTTTACGGGACGGCCGCCTACGAGCAGTACTTC; CDR3aa: CASSLYGTAAYEQYF
j_gene: TRBJ1-4; v_gene: TRBV29-1; d_gene: .; abundance: .; CDR3nt: TGCAGCGGGGGGCGGGGAGGTGAAAAACTGTTTTTT; CDR3aa: CSGGRGGEKLFF
j_gene: TRBJ2-7; v_gene: TRBV7-6; d_gene: .; abundance: .; CDR3nt: TGTGCCAGCAGCCCCACTTGGGGAAACGCTTCCTACGAGCAGTACTTC; CDR3aa: CASSPTWGNASYEQYF
j_gene: TRBJ2-3; v_gene: TRBV15; d_gene: .; abundance: .; CDR3nt: TGTGCCACCAGCAGTCTCACGGATACGCAGTATTTT; CDR3aa: CATSSLTDTQYF
j_gene: TRBJ1-2; v_gene: TRBV4-2; d_gene: .; abundance: .; CDR3nt: TGTGCCAGCAGCCAAGATCTATTTTCGGGCGGAGGGAATATCGGGGGCTACACCTTC; CDR3aa: CASSQDLFSGGGNIGGYTF
j_gene: TRBJ2-2; v_gene: TRBV18; d_gene: TRBD2; abundance: .; CDR3nt: TGTGCCAGCTCACCACTCCGTACTAGCGGGAAAAACACCGGGGAGCTGTTTTTT; CDR3aa: CASSPLRTSGKNTGELFF
j_gene: TRBJ2-3; v_gene: TRBV15; d_gene: TRBD1; abundance: .; CDR3nt: TGTGCCACCAGCAGGGGGGGGAGGACAGGGGTCACAGATACGCAGTATTTT; CDR3aa: CATSRGGRTGVTDTQYF
j_gene: TRBJ1-3; v_gene: TRBV6-5; d_gene: .; abundance: .; CDR3nt: TGTGCCAGCAGGTATCTCGGGAACACCATATATTTT; CDR3aa: CASRYLGNTIYF
j_gene: TRBJ2-3; v_gene: TRBV5-6; d_gene: .; abundance: .; CDR3nt: TGTGCCAGCAGCTTGGTGACCTGGGATGATACGCAGTATTTT; CDR3aa: CASSLVTWDDTQYF
j_gene: TRBJ1-3; v_gene: TRBV10-3; d_gene: .; abundance: .; CDR3nt: TGTGCCATCAGTGATAACAGGGCAGCTGGAAACACCATATATTTT; CDR3aa: CAISDNRAAGNTIYF